This T cell receptor beta chain was observed in a study of CD8 T cells in Susac syndrome. An input of roughly 0.5 to 1 ug of RNA was subjected to reverse transcription using random hexamers. TCRdb redid the calling of the immunoSEQ multiplex PCR reads with MiXCR, one entry per CDR3 protein. In the table there are about 80,000 distinct CDR3 sequences, 93% of which are singletons. The CDR3 loop spans 14 amino acids. V lost 2 bases and J 1 base, leaving 9 bases between the germline ends. CDR1 and CDR2 from the germline V gene are MNHEY and SVGAGI. This sequence joins TRBV6-5 and TRBJ2-7, with D possibly being TRBD1 (6 bases). The sample comprised CD4+ T cells from PBMCs. This clonotype originated in a human donor with Susac syndrome. CDR3 DNA: TGTGCCAGCAGTTACCTAGGACAGTCCTACGAGCAGTACTTC. This sequence encodes CASSYLGQSYEQYF.